A single sample is the source of the 9 T cell receptor beta chains below, sequenced in a study of PD-1 blockade in classical Hodgkin lymphoma. TCRdb keeps only in-frame clones here, not all; method: immunoSEQ multiplex PCR. The data show tens of thousands of clones, about 80% seen once. Regarding time point: cycle 4 day 1 (C4D1), after less than seven weeks of nivolumab. The patients all showed relapse after autologous stem cell transplantation, while their brentuximab vedotin exposure varied. The source was peripheral blood mononuclear cells (PBMCs), collected before the fourth cycle of nivolumab. The receptors here all came from a human donor with classical Hodgkin lymphoma.

The chain is built from TRBV11-3 and TRBJ2-2; possible D gene TRBD2, 7 bases. V was trimmed by 3 bases and J by 3 bases, leaving 11 bases between them. Germline loops: CDR1 SGHNT, CDR2 YENEEA. CDR3 length equals 15 residues. The CDR3 loop is CASSFRGADTGELFF. The CDR3 DNA reads as TGTGCCAGCAGCTTTCGGGGGGCTGACACCGGGGAGCTGTTTTTT.

The J gene is TRBJ1-1, the V gene TRBV6-1; D remains unclear. V dropped 7 bases and J dropped 2 bases, with 8 bases sitting between them. The CDR3 length is 12 residues. CDR1 MNHNS and CDR2 SASEGT come from the germline V gene. The CDR3 DNA reads as TGTGCCAGCAAGCATCAAAACACTGAAGCTTTCTTT. This sequence encodes CASKHQNTEAFF.

This sequence joins TRBV6-1 and TRBJ2-3; D may correspond to TRBD1 or TRBD2 (5 bases each). Per the germline V gene, CDR1 is MNHNS and CDR2 is SASEGT. This CDR3 is 12 amino acids long. V was clipped by 8 bases and J by 9 bases, with 15 bases between them. CDR3 in DNA: TGTGCCAGCGGGGGTGTAGCGATAACGCAGTATTTT. Translating it yields CASGGVAITQYF.

The rearrangement joins TRBV5-4 to TRBJ2-7; D is possibly TRBD1 or TRBD2 (5 bases each). Germline V gives CDR1 SGHNT, CDR2 YYREEE (reference sequence). Trimming removed 4 bases at V and 1 base at J, with 12 bases between. CDR3 length equals 14 residues. The CDR3 nucleotides are TGTGCCAGCAGCCGGGACGGAGGATCCTACGAGCAGTACTTC. Encoded protein: CASSRDGGSYEQYF.

The chain joins TRBV19 to TRBJ1-3; D gene uncertain. This CDR3 has 16 amino acids. The germline gives CDR1 LNHDA, CDR2 SQIVND (reference sequence). Trimming left V 3 bases short and J 0 bases short, with 12 bases between. The CDR3 reads CASSMKPTGSGNTIYF. The CDR3 DNA reads TGTGCCAGTAGTATGAAACCGACCGGCTCTGGAAACACCATATATTTT.

This clone was seen ten or more times. The chain has TRBV28 and TRBJ2-2; perhaps TRBD1 as D (5 bases). This CDR3 is 15 amino acids long. The V gene lost 5 bases and the J gene lost 0 bases, with 10 bases spanning the gap. Germline CDR1 and CDR2: MDHEN and SYDVKM. The DNA of the CDR3 is TGTGCCAGCAGTCCGACAGACGCGAACACCGGGGAGCTGTTTTTT. The encoded protein is CASSPTDANTGELFF.

This sequence joins TRBV9 and TRBJ1-2; D is ambiguous. The V gene lost 0 bases and the J gene lost 3 bases, with 15 bases spanning the gap. The CDR3 runs 16 residues. CDR1 SGDLS and CDR2 YYNGEE come from the germline V gene. The CDR3 nucleotides are TGTGCCAGCAGCGTAGCTACGGGAGGGCTTCACTATGGCTACACCTTC. It translates to CASSVATGGLHYGYTF. Complete variable domain (other parts from reference TRBV9 and TRBJ1-2): DSGVTQTPKHLITATGQRVTLRCSPRSGDLSVYWYQQSLDQGLQFLIQYYNGEERAKGNILERFSAQQFPDLHSELNLSSLELGDSALYFCASSVATGGLHYGYTFGSGTRLTVV.

The chain is built from TRBV6-6 and TRBJ1-5; D not resolved. Germline loops: CDR1 MNHNY, CDR2 SVGAGI (reference sequence). Trimming removed 10 bases at V and 1 base at J, with 5 bases between. The CDR3 contains 11 residues. The CDR3 here is CATRSNQPQHF. For the CDR3, the DNA is TGTGCCACCAGAAGCAATCAGCCCCAGCATTTT.

The CDR3 DNA is TGTGCCAGCAGCCTGCTTCCAGGACAGAAAAACACTGAAGCTTTCTTT. The encoded protein is CASSLLPGQKNTEAFF. V and J are TRBV7-9 and TRBJ1-1; D may be TRBD1 (6 bases). The germline gives CDR1 SEHNR, CDR2 FQNEAQ (reference sequence). The CDR3 covers 16 residues. Trimming shortened V by 5 bases and J by 2 bases, and 18 bases separated the two germline ends.